This passage covers 26 T cell receptor beta chains from one sample sequenced in a study of cytomegalovirus exposure and HLA in healthy donors. Amplification used 60 Vbeta primers and 13 Jbeta primers. Libraries were prepared by immunoSEQ multiplex PCR; TCRdb keeps only in-frame clonotypes and omits some of them. The sample includes 140,000 or so clones, approximately 83% of them seen just once. Sequenced sample: PBMCs. These receptors came from a woman aged 40 to 50 in good health and CMV-seronegative.

The V gene is TRBV6-5, the J gene TRBJ2-6; no reliable D call. CDR1 and CDR2 from the germline V gene are MNHEY and SVGAGI. Trimming shortened V by 7 bases and J by 6 bases, and 10 bases separated the two germline ends. This CDR3 spans 13 amino acids. CDR3 DNA: TGTGCCAGCACCTCAACTGAGGCCAACGTCCTGACTTTC. Its translation is CASTSTEANVLTF.

This chain joins TRBV27 and TRBJ2-7, with 9 bases that match TRBD2. This CDR3 is built from 13 residues. V dropped 6 bases and J dropped 5; count of bases not matched to a gene: 5. Germline V lookup: CDR1 MNHEY, CDR2 SMNVEV (reference sequence). CDR3: CASSVGLAHEQYF. In nucleotides, the CDR3 is TGTGCCAGCAGCGTAGGACTAGCGCACGAGCAGTACTTC.

V is TRBV2 and J is TRBJ2-5; 7 positions agree with TRBD2. Germline CDR1 is SNHLY and CDR2 is FYNNEI. V shed 1 base and J 5 bases; nucleotides not matched to a gene: 10. The CDR3 totals 16 residues. CDR3 sequence reads: CASSEGTEGLGETQYF. The CDR3 DNA reads TGTGCCAGCAGTGAAGGGACCGAAGGACTAGGGGAGACCCAGTACTTC.

This clone was seen a few times. The genes are TRBV5-1 and TRBJ1-1, with D possibly matching TRBD1 (5 bases). CDR1 is SGHRS and CDR2 is YFSETQ in the germline V gene. V was cut by 4 bases and J by 4 bases, with 14 bases left in between. CDR3 length equals 14 residues. The CDR3 DNA reads TGCGCCAGCAGCATATATCGGAGGGGCACTGAAGCTTTCTTT. Amino acids: CASSIYRRGTEAFF.

The chain is built from TRBV10-3 and TRBJ2-6; D possibly corresponds to TRBD1 (6 bases). The germline V and J ends were trimmed by 3 bases and 0 bases, with 9 bases remaining between them. This CDR3 region has 16 residues. Germline V CDR1 and CDR2: ENHRY, SYGVKD. CDR3: CAISDRTDSGANVLTF. The DNA of the CDR3 is TGTGCCATCAGTGACCGGACAGACTCTGGGGCCAACGTCCTGACTTTC.

The chain couples TRBV5-1 to TRBJ2-7, with TRBD1 matching over 7 bases. CDR1 and CDR2 (germline): SGHRS, YFSETQ. The CDR3 extends over 15 amino acids. The junction had 8 bases not matched to a gene; V was cut back by 1 base and J by 4 bases. CDR3 sequence reads: CASSLRQGDLYEQYF. The DNA of the CDR3 is TGCGCCAGCAGCTTGCGGCAGGGGGACCTATACGAGCAGTACTTC.

The chain couples TRBV5-4 to TRBJ2-1, with 14 bases aligning to TRBD2. With V trimmed by 4 bases and J by 5 bases, 2 bases remained unmatched. There are 15 residues in the CDR3. Germline V lookup: CDR1 SGHNT, CDR2 YYREEE (reference sequence). The DNA of the CDR3 is TGTGCCAGCAGCAAGACTAGCGGGAGGGACAATGAGCAGTTCTTC. Amino acid sequence: CASSKTSGRDNEQFF.

This chain joins TRBV29-1 and TRBJ2-3, with a tentative D call TRBD2 (6 bases). V lost 2 bases and J 14 bases, leaving 17 bases between the germline ends. This CDR3 contains 12 residues. Germline assignment: CDR1 SQVTM and CDR2 ANQGSEA. In nucleotides, the CDR3 is TGCAGCGTTGAATCGGGGGTAGAAGCCTGGTATTTT. This translates into CSVESGVEAWYF.

The chain has TRBV28 and TRBJ2-7; D is ambiguous. This CDR3 spans 16 amino acids. From germline, CDR1 is MDHEN and CDR2 SYDVKM. With 5 bases removed from V and 0 bases from J, the gap between germline ends came to 17 bases. Here the CDR3 DNA reads TGTGCCAGCAGTAGCCCGTTCCTAGGCCTCTCCTACGAGCAGTACTTC. The encoded protein is CASSSPFLGLSYEQYF.

The chain links TRBV5-1 to TRBJ2-7; TRBD2 aligns across 16 bases. The V gene end was trimmed by 4 bases and the J gene end by 1 base; junction bases not matched to a gene: 8. CDR3 length: 18 amino acids. The V gene's germline CDR1 is SGHRS and CDR2 YFSETQ. The CDR3, as DNA: TGCGCCAGCAGCCAGCCGGGACTAGCGGGAGGGCAGTCCTACGAGCAGTACTTC. It translates to CASSQPGLAGGQSYEQYF.

This chain's CDR3 is CSVDGYGYTF. The CDR3 DNA reads as TGCAGCGTTGACGGGTACGGCTACACCTTC. The chain has TRBV29-1 and TRBJ1-2; no definite D call. Germline-derived CDR1 and CDR2 are SQVTM and ANQGSEA. CDR3 size: 10 residues. The V end was cut by 3 bases, the J end by 8 bases, with 7 bases between.

The chain couples TRBV20-1 to TRBJ1-2; TRBD1 is a possible D gene (5 bases). The germline V gene encodes CDR1 DFQATT and CDR2 SNEGSKA (reference sequence). With 0 bases removed from V and 8 bases from J, the gap between germline ends came to 7 bases. The CDR3 runs 11 residues. CDR3 in amino acids: CSARDRVGYTF. The CDR3, as DNA: TGCAGTGCTAGAGACAGGGTAGGCTACACCTTC.

This clone has more than one count but fewer than ten. The rearrangement uses TRBV19 and TRBJ2-3; D is perhaps TRBD2 (7 bases). CDR1 and CDR2 (germline): LNHDA, SQIVND (reference sequence). Trimming stripped 3 bases from V and 9 bases from J, with 16 bases between. CDR3 size: 14 residues. The CDR3 protein is CASSIGGGGGTQYF. The CDR3, as DNA: TGTGCCAGTAGTATTGGAGGGGGGGGAGGAACGCAGTATTTT.

This chain connects TRBV7-2 to TRBJ1-1; 7 positions agree with TRBD1. Trimming cost V 5 bases and J 11 bases; bases outside gene matches: 11. CDR1 is SGHTA and CDR2 is FQGNSA in the germline V gene. CDR3 size: 13 residues. The CDR3 region is CASSPQPSGGAFF. CDR3 bases: TGTGCCAGCAGCCCACAACCCTCAGGGGGGGCTTTCTTT.

The chain is built from TRBV28 and TRBJ2-7, with 8 bases identical to TRBD2. V shed 6 bases and J 6 bases; nucleotides not matched to a gene: 10. Germline loops: CDR1 MDHEN, CDR2 SYDVKM. CDR3 length: 14 amino acids. The CDR3 reads CASRPRERGSEQYF. DNA for the CDR3: TGTGCCAGCAGGCCTAGAGAGCGGGGGAGCGAGCAGTACTTC.

This clone was picked up a small number of times. The chain carries TRBV2 and TRBJ1-5, with 7 positions matching TRBD1. The CDR3 totals 14 residues. Germline CDR1 SNHLY, CDR2 FYNNEI. Unmatched junction bases numbered 6, after V lost 5 bases and J lost 5 bases. As DNA, the CDR3 is TGTGCCAGCAGTTTTGGACAGGCAGATCAGCCCCAGCATTTT. It encodes CASSFGQADQPQHF.

The V gene is TRBV12-5, the J gene TRBJ1-2; TRBD1 might be the D (6 bases). Germline lookup yields CDR1 LGHNT and CDR2 FRNRAP. The CDR3 is 17 residues long. The ends were cut back, 1 base at V and 0 bases at J, with 15 bases in the middle. CDR3 region: CASGLDNRDGTNYGYTF. The DNA for the CDR3 is TGTGCTAGTGGTTTGGATAACAGGGATGGGACTAACTATGGCTACACCTTC.

A remark on this clone: Other nucleotide sequences in the sample specify the same CDR3. The V gene is TRBV5-1, the J gene TRBJ2-2; D call uncertain. Germline V gene sequence: CDR1 SGHRS, CDR2 YFSETQ. V lost 0 bases to trimming and J lost 1 base, with 10 bases between them. This CDR3 has 16 amino acids. This CDR3 is CASSLATVLNTGELFF. The DNA for the CDR3 is TGCGCCAGCAGCTTGGCCACAGTCCTGAACACCGGGGAGCTGTTTTTT.

This clone was recorded a few times. The rearrangement uses TRBV13 and TRBJ2-7; 13 bases are a match to TRBD2. Trimming removed 5 bases from V and 0 bases from J; junction bases left unmatched: 4. This CDR3 has 16 amino acids. Per the germline V gene, CDR1 is PRHDT and CDR2 is FYEKMQ (reference sequence). The CDR3 reads CASSPRTSGSSYEQYF. CDR3 nucleotide sequence: TGTGCCAGCAGCCCTAGGACTAGCGGGAGCTCCTACGAGCAGTACTTC.

The rearrangement joins TRBV18 to TRBJ1-1, with D perhaps matching TRBD1 (6 bases). V lost 3 bases, J lost 0 bases, and 11 bases lay in between. Germline V gives CDR1 KGHSH, CDR2 LQKENI. CDR3 length equals 15 residues. CDR3 sequence reads: CASSPPDRLNTEAFF. CDR3 sequence (DNA): TGTGCCAGCTCACCCCCCGACAGGTTGAACACTGAAGCTTTCTTT.

The V and J genes are TRBV10-1 and TRBJ2-1, with TRBD2 matching 12 bases. The CDR3 covers 16 residues. Per germline, CDR1 WNHNN and CDR2 SYGVQD (reference sequence). V lost 0 bases and J lost 7; bases outside the gene matches: 4. For the CDR3, the DNA is TGCGCCAGCAGTGAGTCGACTAGCGGGGGACGGAATGAGCAGTTCTTC. Its protein is CASSESTSGGRNEQFF.

This chain uses TRBV5-1 with TRBJ1-1; D may be TRBD1 (6 bases). The CDR3 runs 14 residues. CDR1 SGHRS and CDR2 YFSETQ come from the germline V gene. V lost 1 base to trimming and J lost 7 bases, with 14 bases between them. The CDR3 protein is CASSLLQGNNEAFF. In DNA, the CDR3 is TGCGCCAGCAGCTTGCTCCAGGGGAATAATGAAGCTTTCTTT.

This clone was observed once. The chain combines TRBV6-5 with TRBJ1-4, with D maybe TRBD1 (6 bases). Trimming removed 6 bases at V and 4 bases at J, with 12 bases between. CDR1 and CDR2 (germline): MNHEY, SVGAGI. This CDR3 region has 14 residues. This CDR3 reads CASRNRDNNEKLFF. CDR3 nucleotide sequence: TGTGCCAGCAGGAACCGGGACAATAATGAAAAACTGTTTTTT.

The chain uses TRBV28 and TRBJ1-1, with D hard to call. CDR3 length: 12 amino acids. V was pared by 6 bases and J by 0 bases, with 5 bases between. CDR1 and CDR2 from the germline V gene are MDHEN and SYDVKM. The CDR3 DNA is TGTGCCAGCAGGGAGGTGAACACTGAAGCTTTCTTT. The encoded protein is CASREVNTEAFF.

The V gene is TRBV2, the J gene TRBJ2-3; no definite D call. CDR1 and CDR2 from the germline V gene are SNHLY and FYNNEI. There are 11 residues in the CDR3. Trimming removed 3 bases from V and 9 bases from J, with 7 bases in between. CDR3 loop: CASSEKQTQYF. CDR3 DNA sequence: TGTGCCAGCAGTGAGAAGCAAACGCAGTATTTT. Based on the CDR3 plus reference TRBV2 and TRBJ2-3, the full variable domain is EPEVTQTPSHQVTQMGQEVILRCVPISNHLYFYWYRQILGQKVEFLVSFYNNEISEKSEIFDDQFSVERPDGSNFTLKIRSTKLEDSAMYFCASSEKQTQYFGPGTRLTVL.

The genes are TRBV30 and TRBJ1-2; possible D gene TRBD1, 6 bases. The CDR3 is 13 amino acids. V shed 8 bases and J shed 0 bases, with 13 bases lying between them. Per germline, CDR1 GTSNPN and CDR2 SVGIG (reference sequence). The CDR3 loop is CAEGDNPNYGYTF. In DNA, the CDR3 is TGTGCCGAGGGGGACAACCCTAACTATGGCTACACCTTC.